A single sample is the source of the 32 T cell receptor beta chains below, sequenced in a study of T cell responses to AZD1222 COVID-19 vaccine. Measured with immunoSEQ multiplex PCR; TCRdb has only the in-frame clones, and not every one. Of around 160,000 clones in the sample, roughly 94% were seen once. The specimen comprised peripheral blood, sampled on day 0 of AZD1222 vaccination. The receptors come from an adult in good health.

The chain joins TRBV28 to TRBJ2-7; D unresolved. The CDR3 sequence is 11 residues long. The ends were cut back, 7 bases at V and 4 bases at J, with 8 bases in the middle. The germline CDR1 and CDR2 sequences are MDHEN and SYDVKM. CDR3 nucleotide sequence: TGTGCCAGCAATTCTGGTTACGAGCAGTACTTC. This gives the protein CASNSGYEQYF.

V and J are TRBV30 and TRBJ1-5; D ambiguous. Per the germline V gene, CDR1 is GTSNPN and CDR2 is SVGIG (reference sequence). Trimming removed 4 bases from V and 0 bases from J, with 13 bases in between. CDR3 size: 15 residues. CDR3 sequence (DNA): TGTGCCTGGAATAAAGGGCTCGATAGCAATCAGCCCCAGCATTTT. Its translation is CAWNKGLDSNQPQHF.

V and J are TRBV5-4 and TRBJ1-1; D gene uncertain. V shed 3 bases and J shed 2 bases, with 20 bases lying between them. Germline V gene sequence: CDR1 SGHNT, CDR2 YYREEE (reference sequence). This CDR3 region has 17 residues. The CDR3: CASSSERAFSPNTEAFF. The CDR3 region has the DNA TGTGCCAGCAGCTCGGAGCGTGCCTTTAGCCCAAACACTGAAGCTTTCTTT.

A single count supports this clone. The chain carries TRBV5-4 and TRBJ1-1, with D possibly TRBD1 on 5 matching bases. Deletions cut 4 bases from V and 4 bases from J, with 11 bases between. CDR3 length: 13 amino acids. CDR1 SGHNT and CDR2 YYREEE come from the germline V gene (reference sequence). The CDR3 coding sequence is TGTGCCAGCAGCGAGGGGTTGGTCACTGAAGCTTTCTTT. It is translated as CASSEGLVTEAFF.

The CDR3, as DNA: TGTGCCAGCAGCCAACCAGGGGAGGGGTACGAGCAGTACTTC. This sequence encodes CASSQPGEGYEQYF. This rearrangement joins TRBV6-5 to TRBJ2-7, with D possibly TRBD2 on 7 matching bases. Trimming took off 6 bases at V and 4 bases at J, with 16 bases between the two ends. The CDR3 loop spans 14 amino acids. CDR1 is MNHEY, CDR2 SVGAGI, per germline.

The chain is built from TRBV9 and TRBJ1-5, with no clear D. The V end lost 4 bases, the J end lost 2 bases, and 7 bases lay between the germline ends. Germline CDR1 is SGDLS and CDR2 is YYNGEE. The CDR3 is made up of 13 amino acids. The CDR3 DNA reads TGTGCCAGCAGCCCCCACGGCAATCAGCCCCAGCATTTT. It is translated as CASSPHGNQPQHF.

The V and J genes are TRBV4-1 and TRBJ1-2, with D possibly matching TRBD1 (6 bases). Germline V gene data show CDR1 as MGHRA and CDR2 as YSYEKL. V shed 4 bases and J shed 2 bases, with 11 bases lying between them. The CDR3 is 14 residues long. CDR3 sequence reads: CASSLPGTNYGYTF. In nucleotides, the CDR3 is TGCGCCAGCAGCCTCCCCGGGACAAACTATGGCTACACCTTC.

The table lists this clone with a count of one. The chain couples TRBV24-1 to TRBJ1-5; 9 bases line up with TRBD1. The V segment lost 3 bases and the J segment 3 bases; nucleotides outside the gene matches: 8. Germline V gene sequence: CDR1 KGHDR, CDR2 SFDVKD. The CDR3 is 17 amino acids. The CDR3 DNA reads TGTGCCACCAGTGATGGCAAGCGGACAGGGGCCAATCAGCCCCAGCATTTT. Protein product: CATSDGKRTGANQPQHF.

This chain links TRBV29-1 with TRBJ1-2; D is uncertain. V dropped 6 bases and J dropped 2 bases, with 19 bases sitting between them. The CDR3 is 15 residues long. The V gene's germline CDR1 is SQVTM and CDR2 ANQGSEA. Here the CDR3 DNA reads TGCAGCGTAGGAGGAACCTCCCGGCGGAACTATGGCTACACCTTC. It translates to CSVGGTSRRNYGYTF.

CDR3 bases: TGTGCCAGCGGACAGGGGGCACTGTTTTTT. It is translated as CASGQGALFF. The J gene is TRBJ1-4, the V gene TRBV2; 11 bases fit TRBD1. With V trimmed by 8 bases and J by 13 bases, 0 bases remained unmatched. CDR1 and CDR2 (germline): SNHLY, FYNNEI. CDR3 length: 10 amino acids.

A word on this clone: The sample holds other DNA sequences that translate to the same CDR3. The genes are TRBV12-3 or TRBV12-4 and TRBJ1-1; no clear D. The CDR3 runs 13 residues. The V end was cut by 2 bases, the J end by 0 bases, with 4 bases between. The DNA of the CDR3 is TGTGCCAGCAGTTTAAGGGTGAACACTGAAGCTTTCTTT. This encodes CASSLRVNTEAFF.

V is TRBV30 and J is TRBJ2-1; D is tentatively TRBD1 or TRBD2 (6 bases each). V was pared by 0 bases and J by 5 bases, with 14 bases between. The CDR3 runs to 15 residues. Germline lookup yields CDR1 GTSNPN and CDR2 SVGIG (reference sequence). The CDR3 DNA reads as TGTGCCTGGAGTGTATCGGGGGCGACCCACAATGAGCAGTTCTTC. Its protein product is CAWSVSGATHNEQFF.

V usage is TRBV30 and J usage is TRBJ2-7; 11 nucleotides line up with TRBD1. The V gene's germline CDR1 is GTSNPN and CDR2 SVGIG (reference sequence). V gave up 3 bases and J gave up 4 bases; unmatched junction bases: 11. The CDR3 loop spans 16 amino acids. For the CDR3, the DNA is TGTGCCTGGAGCGACCCGTTGGGGACAGGGGGTTACGAGCAGTACTTC. As protein: CAWSDPLGTGGYEQYF. The full variable domain, its missing parts supplied by reference TRBV30 and TRBJ2-7, is SQTIHQWPATLVQPVGSPLSLECTVEGTSNPNLYWYRQAAGRGLQLLFYSVGIGQISSEVPQNLSASRPQDRQFILSSKKLLLSDSGFYLCAWSDPLGTGGYEQYFGPGTRLTVT.

The CDR3 nucleotides are TGTGCCATCAGTCCCGGAACCCAAGAAAAACTGTTTTTT. Amino acid sequence: CAISPGTQEKLFF. The chain couples TRBV10-3 to TRBJ1-4; D not certain. Between the trimmed V and J ends, which lost 5 bases and 8 bases, there was a span of 12 bases. Germline CDR1 is ENHRY and CDR2 is SYGVKD. This CDR3 comprises 13 residues.

The chain carries TRBV7-9 and TRBJ2-3; weak D call: TRBD1 (6 bases). Germline V gives CDR1 SEHNR, CDR2 FQNEAQ (reference sequence). The length of the CDR3 is 16 residues. V lost 1 base to trimming and J lost 2 bases, with 13 bases between them. The CDR3 region has the DNA TGTGCCAGCAGCTTAGTAGGGGGTAGGTCCACAGATACGCAGTATTTT. Translated, it gives CASSLVGGRSTDTQYF.

The chain joins TRBV11-2 to TRBJ1-6; no clear D gene. Trimming took off 0 bases at V and 9 bases at J, with 18 bases between the two ends. The CDR3 consists of 17 residues. CDR1 and CDR2 from the germline V gene are SGHAT and FQNNGV. The chain's CDR3 is CASSLDRVGVGSSPLHF. CDR3 nucleotide sequence: TGTGCCAGCAGCTTAGATAGGGTTGGGGTTGGGAGTTCACCCCTCCACTTT.

V is TRBV3-1 (or the pseudogene TRBV3-2) and J is TRBJ1-1; D might be TRBD1 (6 bases). Looked up from germline, CDR1 is LGHDT and CDR2 is YNNKEL (reference sequence). The CDR3 extends over 11 amino acids. The V and J ends lost 9 bases and 4 bases respectively, with 9 bases between them. The CDR3 DNA sequence: TGTGCCAGTTCACAGGGCACTGAAGCTTTCTTT. The encoded protein is CASSQGTEAFF.

The genes are TRBV28 and TRBJ2-7; TRBD1 agrees at 11 bases. CDR1 is MDHEN and CDR2 is SYDVKM in the germline V gene. The V segment lost 11 bases and the J segment 7 bases; nucleotides outside the gene matches: 7. CDR3 length equals 12 residues. The CDR3 bases are TGTGCCTACGGACAGGGGGCGCGGGAGCAGTACTTC. Its protein product is CAYGQGAREQYF. Complete variable domain (other parts from reference TRBV28 and TRBJ2-7): DVKVTQSSRYLVKRTGEKVFLECVQDMDHENMFWYRQDPGLGLRLIYFSYDVKMKEKGDIPEGYSVSREKKERFSLILESASTNQTSMYLCAYGQGAREQYFGPGTRLTVT.

This clone was recorded only once. J is TRBJ1-3 and V is TRBV6-5, with D perhaps matching TRBD1 (5 bases). Germline lookup yields CDR1 MNHEY and CDR2 SVGAGI. The CDR3 length is 14 residues. Trimming left V 2 bases short and J 3 bases short, with 8 bases between. CDR3 DNA: TGTGCCAGCAGTTACGGACACCGTGGAAACACCATATATTTT. Residues: CASSYGHRGNTIYF.

V usage is TRBV27 and J usage is TRBJ1-4; TRBD1 is a possible D gene (5 bases). Germline CDR1 MNHEY, CDR2 SMNVEV (reference sequence). V lost 5 bases and J 7 bases, leaving 11 bases between the germline ends. CDR3 length: 13 amino acids. The CDR3 here is CASSGALGEKLFF. The CDR3 coding sequence is TGTGCCAGCAGTGGGGCATTGGGTGAAAAACTGTTTTTT.

The chain is built from TRBV6-5 and TRBJ1-5; 7 nucleotides agree with TRBD1. The CDR3 runs to 13 residues. The germline CDR1 and CDR2 sequences are MNHEY and SVGAGI. V shed 8 bases and J 5 bases; nucleotides not matched to a gene: 6. DNA of the CDR3: TGTGCCAGCTGGGACAGACACCATCAGCCCCAGCATTTT. Amino acid sequence: CASWDRHHQPQHF.

The sample holds a few counts of this clone. The V call is TRBV2, the J call TRBJ1-2; the D is unclear. V was trimmed by 6 bases and J by 8 bases, leaving 13 bases between them. The germline gives CDR1 SNHLY, CDR2 FYNNEI. This CDR3 region has 12 residues. The CDR3 DNA sequence: TGTGCCAGCAGGGACCGAGGGCGGGGCTACACCTTC. Its translation is CASRDRGRGYTF.

This rearrangement joins TRBV2 to TRBJ2-1, with D uncertain. This CDR3 region has 14 residues. Trimming took 5 bases from V and 0 from J, leaving 8 bases between them. CDR1 and CDR2 from the germline V gene are SNHLY and FYNNEI. CDR3 in DNA: TGTGCCAGCAGTTTACTTAGCTCCTACAATGAGCAGTTCTTC. Protein sequence: CASSLLSSYNEQFF. Complete variable domain (other parts from reference TRBV2 and TRBJ2-1): EPEVTQTPSHQVTQMGQEVILRCVPISNHLYFYWYRQILGQKVEFLVSFYNNEISEKSEIFDDQFSVERPDGSNFTLKIRSTKLEDSAMYFCASSLLSSYNEQFFGPGTRLTVL.

V is TRBV14 and J is TRBJ2-5; D gene uncertain. The CDR3 runs 12 residues. The germline CDR1 and CDR2 sequences are SGHDN and FVKESK. Trimming pared 1 base from V and 5 bases from J, leaving 5 bases between. The CDR3: CASSQVWETQYF. The DNA for the CDR3 is TGTGCCAGCAGCCAAGTGTGGGAGACCCAGTACTTC.

The chain's CDR3 is CAISTRGQGGYGYTF. CDR3 DNA sequence: TGTGCCATCAGTACGAGGGGACAGGGGGGCTATGGCTACACCTTC. The gene calls are TRBV10-3 and TRBJ1-2, with 11 bases that match TRBD1. Germline V gene lookup returns CDR1 ENHRY and CDR2 SYGVKD. V shed 5 bases and J 4 bases; nucleotides not matched to a gene: 6. The length of the CDR3 is 15 residues.

J is TRBJ1-6 and V is TRBV20-1, with a possible D match to TRBD1 (5 bases). V lost 3 bases to trimming and J lost 9 bases, with 15 bases between them. Germline CDR1 is DFQATT and CDR2 is SNEGSKA (reference sequence). This CDR3 has 14 amino acids. In DNA, the CDR3 is TGCAGTGCTAGTTCGGACATCGAAGGTTCACCCCTCCACTTT. Translated: CSASSDIEGSPLHF.

This clone was seen only once. The genes are TRBV28 and TRBJ2-7, with 9 nucleotides matching TRBD1. The germline V gene has CDR1 MDHEN and CDR2 SYDVKM. The J segment lost 0 bases and the V segment lost 2 bases, leaving 14 bases of the junction unmatched. This CDR3 spans 19 amino acids. CDR3: CASSLPGTGPHRSSYEQYF. The CDR3 nucleotides read TGTGCCAGCAGTTTACCCGGGACAGGGCCTCACCGAAGCTCCTACGAGCAGTACTTC.

The chain links TRBV15 to TRBJ1-3; 9 nucleotides line up with TRBD1. The germline V gene encodes CDR1 LNHNV and CDR2 YYDKDF (reference sequence). V dropped 6 bases and J dropped 4; count of bases not matched to a gene: 4. The CDR3 extends over 14 amino acids. The CDR3 nucleotides are TGTGCCACCAGTACAGGGGGCAAAGGAAACACCATATATTTT. As protein: CATSTGGKGNTIYF.

The rearrangement links TRBV6-1 to TRBJ2-7, with TRBD2 matching 12 bases. The CDR3 runs 18 residues. The germline V gene has CDR1 MNHNS and CDR2 SASEGT. Germline trimming cut 4 bases from V and 3 bases from J; bases unmatched to any gene: 13. CDR3: CASSALGLAGNSVYEQYF. Here the CDR3 DNA reads TGTGCCAGCAGTGCATTAGGACTAGCGGGGAATTCGGTCTACGAGCAGTACTTC.

This clone was seen once. A read error may produce the germline difference seen at one junction end. V and J are TRBV5-1 and TRBJ2-3; 7 bases are shared with TRBD2. Germline V gene sequence: CDR1 SGHRS, CDR2 YFSETQ. The CDR3 runs 13 residues. The CDR3 DNA reads as TGCGCCCGCAGCTTGGGGGGGGCAGATACGCAGTATTTT. Amino acids: CARSLGGADTQYF.

The chain carries TRBV29-1 and TRBJ1-3; D may be TRBD1 (5 bases). With 6 bases removed from V and 0 bases from J, the gap between germline ends came to 12 bases. Germline V gives CDR1 SQVTM, CDR2 ANQGSEA. The CDR3 totals 14 residues. This CDR3 is CSVSVGLSGNTIYF. Here the CDR3 DNA reads TGCAGCGTATCAGTGGGACTCTCTGGAAACACCATATATTTT.

The chain has TRBV11-2 and TRBJ1-1; D not resolved. The CDR3 covers 11 residues. Germline V gene sequence: CDR1 SGHAT, CDR2 FQNNGV. V shed 6 bases and J shed 7 bases, with 9 bases lying between them. CDR3 amino acids: CASSFGSEAFF. The CDR3 DNA reads TGTGCCAGCAGTTTCGGGAGTGAAGCTTTCTTT. Full variable domain (missing parts from reference TRBV11-2 and TRBJ1-1): EAGVAQSPRYKIIEKRQSVAFWCNPISGHATLYWYQQILGQGPKLLIQFQNNGVVDDSQLPKDRFSAERLKGVDSTLKIQPAKLEDSAVYLCASSFGSEAFFGQGTRLTVV.